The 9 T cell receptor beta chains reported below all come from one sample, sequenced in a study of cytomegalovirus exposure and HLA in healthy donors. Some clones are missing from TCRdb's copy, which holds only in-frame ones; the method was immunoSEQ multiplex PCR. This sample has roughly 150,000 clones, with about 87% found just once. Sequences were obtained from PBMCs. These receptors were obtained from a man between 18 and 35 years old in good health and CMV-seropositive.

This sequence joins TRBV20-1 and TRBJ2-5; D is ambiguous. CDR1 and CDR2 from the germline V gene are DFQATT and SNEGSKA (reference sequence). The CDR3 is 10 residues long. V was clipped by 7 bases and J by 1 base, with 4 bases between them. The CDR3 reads CSVFQETQYF. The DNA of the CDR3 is TGCAGTGTCTTCCAAGAGACCCAGTACTTC.

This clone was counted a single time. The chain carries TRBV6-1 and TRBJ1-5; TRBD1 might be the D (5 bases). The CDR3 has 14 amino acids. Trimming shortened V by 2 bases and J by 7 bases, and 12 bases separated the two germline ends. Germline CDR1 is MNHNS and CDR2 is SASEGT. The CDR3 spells CASSEIGAQQPQHF. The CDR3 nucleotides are TGTGCCAGCAGTGAAATAGGGGCTCAACAGCCCCAGCATTTT.

CDR3 bases: TGTGCCATAGGACAGGGAAGCACTGAAGCTTTCTTT. Translated: CAIGQGSTEAFF. The gene calls are TRBV10-3 and TRBJ1-1, with 8 bases identical to TRBD1. This CDR3 has 12 residues. Germline assignment: CDR1 ENHRY and CDR2 SYGVKD. V gave up 9 bases and J gave up 4 bases; unmatched junction bases: 4.

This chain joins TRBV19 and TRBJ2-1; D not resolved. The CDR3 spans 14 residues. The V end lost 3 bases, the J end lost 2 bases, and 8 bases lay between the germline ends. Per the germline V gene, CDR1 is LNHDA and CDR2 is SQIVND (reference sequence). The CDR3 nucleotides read TGTGCCAGTAGTATCGGTGGGCCCTACAATGAGCAGTTCTTC. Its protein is CASSIGGPYNEQFF.

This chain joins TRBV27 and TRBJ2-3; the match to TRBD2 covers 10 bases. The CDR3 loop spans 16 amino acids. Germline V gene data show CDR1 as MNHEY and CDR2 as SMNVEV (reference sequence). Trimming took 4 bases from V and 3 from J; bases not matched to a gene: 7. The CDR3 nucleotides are TGTGCCAGCAGTTCTTTCTCTAGCGGGAGAACAGATACGCAGTATTTT. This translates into CASSSFSSGRTDTQYF.

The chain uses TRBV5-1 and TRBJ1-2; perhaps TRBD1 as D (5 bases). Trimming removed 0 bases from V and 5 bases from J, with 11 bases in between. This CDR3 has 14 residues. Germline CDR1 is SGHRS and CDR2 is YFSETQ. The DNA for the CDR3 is TGCGCCAGCAGCTTGGGCAGGGATTCTTATGGCTACACCTTC. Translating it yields CASSLGRDSYGYTF.

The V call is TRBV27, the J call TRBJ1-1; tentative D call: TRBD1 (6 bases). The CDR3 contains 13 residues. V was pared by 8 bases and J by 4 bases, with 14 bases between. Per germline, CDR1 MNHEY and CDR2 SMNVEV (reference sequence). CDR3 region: CASHSGGATEAFF. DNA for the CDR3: TGTGCCAGCCATTCGGGGGGGGCCACTGAAGCTTTCTTT.

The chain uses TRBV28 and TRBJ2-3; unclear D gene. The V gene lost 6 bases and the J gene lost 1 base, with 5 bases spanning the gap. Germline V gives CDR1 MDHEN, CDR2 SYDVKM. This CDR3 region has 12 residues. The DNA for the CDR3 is TGTGCCAGCAGCCAGGGCACAGATACGCAGTATTTT. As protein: CASSQGTDTQYF.

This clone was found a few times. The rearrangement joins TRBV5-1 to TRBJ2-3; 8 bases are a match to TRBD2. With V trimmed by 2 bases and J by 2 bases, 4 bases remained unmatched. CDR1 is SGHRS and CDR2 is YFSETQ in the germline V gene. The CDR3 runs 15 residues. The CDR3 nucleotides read TGCGCCAGCAGCTTAGCGGGGGCGACCACAGATACGCAGTATTTT. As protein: CASSLAGATTDTQYF.